Each of the 3 T cell receptor beta chains below was sequenced from the same sample in a study of CD8+ T cells in alopecia areata. cDNA reverse transcribed from extracted RNA served as the sequencing template. Profiled with immunoSEQ multiplex PCR; TCRdb holds only in-frame clones, not every one. This table has around 130,000 clones, over 50% appearing once. Here the sequenced sample was CD4+ T cells sorted from blood, taken at week 0. The source is a human donor with alopecia areata.

This clone has just one count. This chain links TRBV30 with TRBJ2-5, with 7 positions matching TRBD2. The CDR3 has 14 residues. The germline gives CDR1 GTSNPN, CDR2 SVGIG (reference sequence). Unmatched junction bases numbered 5, after V lost 4 bases and J lost 0 bases. Here the CDR3 reads CAWTRGVDQETQYF. The DNA for the CDR3 is TGTGCCTGGACCCGGGGGGTGGACCAAGAGACCCAGTACTTC.

The chain carries TRBV19 and TRBJ1-6; TRBD1 agrees at 9 bases. In germline, CDR1 is LNHDA, CDR2 SQIVND (reference sequence). V trimming: 2 bases; J trimming: 5 bases; junction bases outside the gene matches: 1. The CDR3 is made up of 15 amino acids. The CDR3 here is CASSIRTGDNSPLHF. The CDR3 coding sequence is TGTGCCAGTAGTATACGGACAGGGGATAATTCACCCCTCCACTTT.

This clone was picked up a small number of times. J is TRBJ2-7 and V is TRBV5-1; D not resolved. The CDR3 runs 14 residues. Germline lookup yields CDR1 SGHRS and CDR2 YFSETQ. The V gene lost 0 bases and the J gene lost 2 bases, with 9 bases spanning the gap. The CDR3 loop reads CASSLEGSTYEQYF. Written as DNA, the CDR3 is TGCGCCAGCAGCTTGGAGGGCAGCACCTACGAGCAGTACTTC.